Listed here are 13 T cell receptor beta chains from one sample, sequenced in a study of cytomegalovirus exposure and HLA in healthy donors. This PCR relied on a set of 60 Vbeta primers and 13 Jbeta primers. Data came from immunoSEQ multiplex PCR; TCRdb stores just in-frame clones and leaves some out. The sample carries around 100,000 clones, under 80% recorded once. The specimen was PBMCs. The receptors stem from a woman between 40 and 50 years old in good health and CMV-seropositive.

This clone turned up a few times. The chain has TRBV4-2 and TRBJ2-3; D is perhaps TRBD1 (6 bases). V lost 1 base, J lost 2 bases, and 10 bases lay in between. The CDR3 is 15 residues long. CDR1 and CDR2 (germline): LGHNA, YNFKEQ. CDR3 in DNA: TGTGCCAGCAGCCAAGGGGGGCTGACCACAGATACGCAGTATTTT. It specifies CASSQGGLTTDTQYF.

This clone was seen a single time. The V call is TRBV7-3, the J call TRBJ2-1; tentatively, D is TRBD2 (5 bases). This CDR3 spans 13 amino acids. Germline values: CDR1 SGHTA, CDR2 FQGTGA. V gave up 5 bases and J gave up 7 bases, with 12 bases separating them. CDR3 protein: CASSPYSENEQFF. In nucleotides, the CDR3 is TGTGCCAGCAGCCCATATAGCGAGAATGAGCAGTTCTTC.

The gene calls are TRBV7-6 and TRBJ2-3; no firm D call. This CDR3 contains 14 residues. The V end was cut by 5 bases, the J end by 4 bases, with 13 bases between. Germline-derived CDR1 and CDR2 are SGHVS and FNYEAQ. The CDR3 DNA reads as TGTGCCAGCAGCCCCTTGCGTCAGGCAGATACGCAGTATTTT. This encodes CASSPLRQADTQYF.

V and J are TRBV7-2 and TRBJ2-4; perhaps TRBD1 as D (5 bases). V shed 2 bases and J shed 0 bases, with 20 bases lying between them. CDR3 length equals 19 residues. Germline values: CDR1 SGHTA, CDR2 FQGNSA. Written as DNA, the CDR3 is TGTGCCAGCAGCTTATACAGGACACTGCCCCCTCTAGCCAAAAACATTCAGTACTTC. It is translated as CASSLYRTLPPLAKNIQYF. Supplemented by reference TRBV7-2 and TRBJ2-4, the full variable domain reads GAGVSQSPSNKVTEKGKDVELRCDPISGHTALYWYRQSLGQGLEFLIYFQGNSAPDKSGLPSDRFSAERTGGSVSTLTIQRTQQEDSAVYLCASSLYRTLPPLAKNIQYFGAGTRLSVL.

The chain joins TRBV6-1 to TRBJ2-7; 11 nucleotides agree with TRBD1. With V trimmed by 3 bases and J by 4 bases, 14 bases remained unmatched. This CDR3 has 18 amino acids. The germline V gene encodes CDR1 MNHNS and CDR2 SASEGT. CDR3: CASSDYRTGGGLGYEQYF. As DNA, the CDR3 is TGTGCCAGCAGTGATTACAGGACAGGGGGCGGTTTGGGTTACGAGCAGTACTTC.

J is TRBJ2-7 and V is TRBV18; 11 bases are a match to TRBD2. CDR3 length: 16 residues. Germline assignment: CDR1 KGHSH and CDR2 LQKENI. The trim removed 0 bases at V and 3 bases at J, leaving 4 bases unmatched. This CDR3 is CASSPPSTSGGYEQYF. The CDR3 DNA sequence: TGTGCCAGCTCACCACCTTCAACTAGCGGGGGCTACGAGCAGTACTTC. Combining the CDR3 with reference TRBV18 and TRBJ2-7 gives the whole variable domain NAGVMQNPRHLVRRRGQEARLRCSPMKGHSHVYWYRQLPEEGLKFMVYLQKENIIDESGMPKERFSAEFPKEGPSILRIQQVVRGDSAAYFCASSPPSTSGGYEQYFGPGTRLTVT.

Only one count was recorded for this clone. Here the CDR3 reads CASSPRSQQGLNTEAFF. As DNA, the CDR3 is TGTGCCAGCAGCCCTCGCTCCCAACAGGGATTGAACACTGAAGCTTTCTTT. V is TRBV5-5 and J is TRBJ1-1, with D possibly TRBD1 on 6 matching bases. V was clipped by 4 bases and J by 0 bases, with 19 bases between them. The CDR3 sequence is 17 residues long. From germline, CDR1 is SGHKS and CDR2 YYEKEE (reference sequence).

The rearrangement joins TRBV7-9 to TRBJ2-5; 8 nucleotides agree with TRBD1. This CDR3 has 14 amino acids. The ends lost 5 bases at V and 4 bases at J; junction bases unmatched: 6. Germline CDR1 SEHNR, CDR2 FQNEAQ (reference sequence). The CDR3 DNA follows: TGTGCCAGCAGCCGCGGACAGGGAACAGAGACCCAGTACTTC. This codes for CASSRGQGTETQYF.

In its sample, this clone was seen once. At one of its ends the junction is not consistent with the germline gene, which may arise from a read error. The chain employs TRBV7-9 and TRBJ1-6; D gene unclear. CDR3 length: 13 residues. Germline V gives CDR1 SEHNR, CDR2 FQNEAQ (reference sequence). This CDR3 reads CSSSFDNPSPLHF. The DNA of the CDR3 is TGTTCCAGCAGCTTCGACAACCCCTCCCCCCTCCACTTT.

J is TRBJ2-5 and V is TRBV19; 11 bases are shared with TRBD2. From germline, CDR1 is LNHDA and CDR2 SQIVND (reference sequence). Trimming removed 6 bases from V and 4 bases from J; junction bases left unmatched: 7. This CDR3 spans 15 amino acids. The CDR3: CASSNSGRARETQYF. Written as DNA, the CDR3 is TGTGCCAGTAGCAATAGCGGGAGGGCCCGAGAGACCCAGTACTTC.

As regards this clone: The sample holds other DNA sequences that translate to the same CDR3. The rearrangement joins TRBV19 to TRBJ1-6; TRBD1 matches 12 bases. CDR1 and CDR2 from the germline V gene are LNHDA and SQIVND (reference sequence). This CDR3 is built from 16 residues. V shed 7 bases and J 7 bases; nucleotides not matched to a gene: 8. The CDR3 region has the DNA TGTGCCAGTACGGCCCAGGGACAGGGGGCCAATTCACCCCTCCACTTT. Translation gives CASTAQGQGANSPLHF.

The CDR3, as DNA: TGTGCCAGTAGCTCATTCGACAGGGAGTTTCTGTCCTACACCTTC. Translation: CASSSFDREFLSYTF. The gene calls are TRBV19 and TRBJ1-2; 7 bases map to TRBD1. The CDR3 contains 15 residues. With V trimmed by 6 bases and J by 10 bases, 17 bases remained unmatched. Germline values: CDR1 LNHDA, CDR2 SQIVND (reference sequence).

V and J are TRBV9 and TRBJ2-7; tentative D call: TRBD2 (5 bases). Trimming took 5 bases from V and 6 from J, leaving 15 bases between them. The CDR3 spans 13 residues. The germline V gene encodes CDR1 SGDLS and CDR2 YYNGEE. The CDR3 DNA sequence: TGTGCCAGCAGTGGAGCGAGGGCTAGCGAGCAGTACTTC. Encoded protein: CASSGARASEQYF.